This T cell receptor beta chain was identified in a study of cytomegalovirus exposure and HLA in healthy donors. General study points: It was reportedly the case that the classifier diagnosed cytomegalovirus status with high specificity and sensitivity. The authors listed some 160 TCR beta chains as cytomegalovirus-associated. Under in vitro conditions, a few CMV-associated chains were confirmed as specific for CMV antigens.

As regards this clone: Antigen unknown.

Measured with immunoSEQ multiplex PCR; TCRdb has only the in-frame clones, and not every one. The table has some 170,000 clones, around 86% seen once. Germline V lookup: CDR1 SGHDT, CDR2 YYEEEE. V lost 3 bases, J lost 8 bases, and 8 bases stayed unmatched. The CDR3 consists of 15 residues. The J gene is TRBJ1-2, the V gene TRBV5-6, with 12 bases identical to TRBD1. Sequenced material: PBMCs. This clonotype was sampled from a young man in good health and CMV-seropositive. The CDR3 reads CASSSPGQGARGYTF. CDR3 coding DNA: TGTGCCAGCAGCTCACCGGGACAGGGGGCGCGAGGCTACACCTTC.